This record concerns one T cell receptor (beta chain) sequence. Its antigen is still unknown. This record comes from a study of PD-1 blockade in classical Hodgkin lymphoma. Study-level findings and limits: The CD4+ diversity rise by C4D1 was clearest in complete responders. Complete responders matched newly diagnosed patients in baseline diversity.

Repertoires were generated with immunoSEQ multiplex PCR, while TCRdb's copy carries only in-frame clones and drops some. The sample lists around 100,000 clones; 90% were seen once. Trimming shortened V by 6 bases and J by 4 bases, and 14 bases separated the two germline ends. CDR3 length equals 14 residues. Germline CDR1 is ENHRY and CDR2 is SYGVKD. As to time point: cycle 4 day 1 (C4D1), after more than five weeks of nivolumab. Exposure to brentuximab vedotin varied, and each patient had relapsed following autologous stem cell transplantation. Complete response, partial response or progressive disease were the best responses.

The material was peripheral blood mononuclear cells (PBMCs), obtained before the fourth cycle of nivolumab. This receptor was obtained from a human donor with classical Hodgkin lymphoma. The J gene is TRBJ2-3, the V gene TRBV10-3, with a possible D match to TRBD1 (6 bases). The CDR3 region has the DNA TGTGCCATCAGAACAGGGTCTGGTGCAGATACGCAGTATTTT. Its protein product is CAIRTGSGADTQYF.